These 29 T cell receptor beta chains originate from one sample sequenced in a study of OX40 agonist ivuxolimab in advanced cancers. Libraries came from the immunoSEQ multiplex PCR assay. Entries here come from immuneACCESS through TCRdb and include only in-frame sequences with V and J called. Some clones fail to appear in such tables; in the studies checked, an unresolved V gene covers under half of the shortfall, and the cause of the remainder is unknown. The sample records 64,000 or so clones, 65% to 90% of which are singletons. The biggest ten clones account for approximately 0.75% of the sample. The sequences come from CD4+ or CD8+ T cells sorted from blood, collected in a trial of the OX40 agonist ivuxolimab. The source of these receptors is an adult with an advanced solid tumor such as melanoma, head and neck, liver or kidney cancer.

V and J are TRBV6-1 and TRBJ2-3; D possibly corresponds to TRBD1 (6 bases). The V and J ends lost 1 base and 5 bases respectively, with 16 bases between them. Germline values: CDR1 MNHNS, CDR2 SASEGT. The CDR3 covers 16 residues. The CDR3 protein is CASSEGYRAYKDTQYF. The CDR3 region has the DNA TGTGCCAGCAGTGAAGGTTACAGGGCGTATAAAGATACGCAGTATTTT.

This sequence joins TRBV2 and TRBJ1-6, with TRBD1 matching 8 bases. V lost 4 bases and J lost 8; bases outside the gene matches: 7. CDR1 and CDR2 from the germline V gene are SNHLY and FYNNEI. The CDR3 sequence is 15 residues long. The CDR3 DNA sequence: TGTGCCAGCAGTGTTGCAGGGGGCAATGATTCACCCCTCCACTTT. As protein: CASSVAGGNDSPLHF.

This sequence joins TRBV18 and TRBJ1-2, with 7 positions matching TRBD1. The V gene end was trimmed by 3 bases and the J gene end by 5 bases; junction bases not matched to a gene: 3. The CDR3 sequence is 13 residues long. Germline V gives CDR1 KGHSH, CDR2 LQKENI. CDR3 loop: CASSPQTGYGYTF. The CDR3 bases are TGTGCCAGCTCACCCCAGACAGGGTATGGCTACACCTTC.

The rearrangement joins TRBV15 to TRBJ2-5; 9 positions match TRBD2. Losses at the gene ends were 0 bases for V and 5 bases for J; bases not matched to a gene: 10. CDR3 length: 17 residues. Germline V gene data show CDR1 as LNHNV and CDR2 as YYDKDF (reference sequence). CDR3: CATSRDTSGGPFETQYF. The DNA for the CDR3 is TGTGCCACCAGCAGAGATACAAGCGGGGGGCCCTTCGAGACCCAGTACTTC.

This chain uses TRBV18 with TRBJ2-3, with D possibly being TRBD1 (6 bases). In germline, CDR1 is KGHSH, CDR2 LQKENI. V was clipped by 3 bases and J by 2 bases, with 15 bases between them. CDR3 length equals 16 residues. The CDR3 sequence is CASSPSVGASTDTQYF. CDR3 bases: TGTGCCAGCTCACCGAGTGTGGGGGCTTCCACAGATACGCAGTATTTT.

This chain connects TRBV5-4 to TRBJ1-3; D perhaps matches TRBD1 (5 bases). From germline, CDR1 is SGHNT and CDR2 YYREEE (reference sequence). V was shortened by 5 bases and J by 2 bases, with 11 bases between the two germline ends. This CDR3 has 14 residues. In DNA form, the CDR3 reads TGTGCCAGCAGACGAGGGACTGCTGGAAACACCATATATTTT. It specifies CASRRGTAGNTIYF.

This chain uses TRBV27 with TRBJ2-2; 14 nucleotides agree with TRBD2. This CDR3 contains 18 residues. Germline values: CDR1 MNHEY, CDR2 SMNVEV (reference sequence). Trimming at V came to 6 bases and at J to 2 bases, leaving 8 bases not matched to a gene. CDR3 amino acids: CASRPWTSGGPNTGELFF. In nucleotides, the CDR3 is TGTGCCAGCAGACCCTGGACTAGCGGGGGGCCTAACACCGGGGAGCTGTTTTTT.

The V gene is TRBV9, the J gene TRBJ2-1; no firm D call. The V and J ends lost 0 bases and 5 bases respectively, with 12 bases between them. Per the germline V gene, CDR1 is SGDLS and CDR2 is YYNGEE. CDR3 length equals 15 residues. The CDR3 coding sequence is TGTGCCAGCAGCGTAGGGACGACTGGAAACAATGAGCAGTTCTTC. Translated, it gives CASSVGTTGNNEQFF.

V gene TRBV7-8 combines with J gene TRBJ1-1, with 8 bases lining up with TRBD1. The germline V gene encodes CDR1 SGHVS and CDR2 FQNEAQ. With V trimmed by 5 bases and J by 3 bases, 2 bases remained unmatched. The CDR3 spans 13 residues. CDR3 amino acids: CASSPQGDTEAFF. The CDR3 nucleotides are TGTGCCAGCAGCCCACAGGGGGACACTGAAGCTTTCTTT.

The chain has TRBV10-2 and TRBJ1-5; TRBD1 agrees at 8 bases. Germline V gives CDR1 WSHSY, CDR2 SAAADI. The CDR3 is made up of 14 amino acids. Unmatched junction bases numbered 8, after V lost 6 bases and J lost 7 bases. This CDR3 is CASRATGVLQPQHF. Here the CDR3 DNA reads TGCGCCAGCAGGGCGACAGGGGTTTTACAGCCCCAGCATTTT.

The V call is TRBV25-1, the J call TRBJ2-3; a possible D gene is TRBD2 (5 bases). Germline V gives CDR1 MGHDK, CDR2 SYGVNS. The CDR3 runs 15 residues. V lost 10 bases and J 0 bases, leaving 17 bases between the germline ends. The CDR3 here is CATMAGRPSTDTQYF. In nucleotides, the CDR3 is TGTGCCACCATGGCGGGCAGACCTAGCACAGATACGCAGTATTTT.

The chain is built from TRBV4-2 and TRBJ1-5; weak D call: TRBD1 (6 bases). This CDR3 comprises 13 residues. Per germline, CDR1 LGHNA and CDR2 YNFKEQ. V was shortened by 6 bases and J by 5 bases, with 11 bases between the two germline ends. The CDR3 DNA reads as TGTGCCAGCAGGGGGGGGGCGGATCAGCCCCAGCATTTT. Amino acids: CASRGGADQPQHF.

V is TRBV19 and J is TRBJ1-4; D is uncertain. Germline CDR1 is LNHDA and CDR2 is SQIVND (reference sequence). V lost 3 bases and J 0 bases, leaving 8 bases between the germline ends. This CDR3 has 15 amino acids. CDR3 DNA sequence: TGTGCCAGTAGTATGGTGGCGGCAACTAATGAAAAACTGTTTTTT. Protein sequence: CASSMVAATNEKLFF. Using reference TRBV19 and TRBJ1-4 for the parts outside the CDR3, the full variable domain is DGGITQSPKYLFRKEGQNVTLSCEQNLNHDAMYWYRQDPGQGLRLIYYSQIVNDFQKGDIAEGYSVSREKKESFPLTVTSAQKNPTAFYLCASSMVAATNEKLFFGSGTQLSVL.

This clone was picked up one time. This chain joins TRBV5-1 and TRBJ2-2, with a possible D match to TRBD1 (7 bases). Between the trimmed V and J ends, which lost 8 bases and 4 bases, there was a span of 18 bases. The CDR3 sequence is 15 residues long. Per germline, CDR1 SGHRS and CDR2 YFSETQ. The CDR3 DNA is TGCGCCAGTTTGGAGGGTTACAGGGGCACCGGGGAGCTGTTTTTT. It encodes CASLEGYRGTGELFF.

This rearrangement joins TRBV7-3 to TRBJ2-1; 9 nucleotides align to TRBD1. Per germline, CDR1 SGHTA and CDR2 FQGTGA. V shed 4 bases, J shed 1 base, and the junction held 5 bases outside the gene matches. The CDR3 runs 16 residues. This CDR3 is CASSYGTGMSYNEQFF. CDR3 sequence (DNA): TGTGCCAGCAGCTACGGGACAGGGATGTCCTACAATGAGCAGTTCTTC.

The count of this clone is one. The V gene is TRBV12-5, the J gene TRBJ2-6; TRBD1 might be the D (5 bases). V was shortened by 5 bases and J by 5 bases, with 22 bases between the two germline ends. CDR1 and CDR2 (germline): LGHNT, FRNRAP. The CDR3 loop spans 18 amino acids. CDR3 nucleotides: TGTGCTAGTGGTGTCTCAACTGCAGGACAAAGTCGGGCCAACGTCCTGACTTTC. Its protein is CASGVSTAGQSRANVLTF.

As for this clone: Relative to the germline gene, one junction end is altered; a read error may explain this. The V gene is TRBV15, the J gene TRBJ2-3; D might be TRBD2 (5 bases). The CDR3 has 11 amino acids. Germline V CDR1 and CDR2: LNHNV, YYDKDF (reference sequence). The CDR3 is CATASRDTQYF. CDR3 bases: TGTGCCACCGCTAGCAGAGATACGCAGTATTTT.

The CDR3 nucleotides read TGTGCCAGTAGTATAGTGGGCAGTACCACTGAAGCTTTCTTT. Its protein is CASSIVGSTTEAFF. The gene calls are TRBV19 and TRBJ1-1, with unresolved D. From germline, CDR1 is LNHDA and CDR2 SQIVND (reference sequence). V shed 1 base and J shed 4 bases, with 10 bases lying between them. This CDR3 comprises 14 residues.

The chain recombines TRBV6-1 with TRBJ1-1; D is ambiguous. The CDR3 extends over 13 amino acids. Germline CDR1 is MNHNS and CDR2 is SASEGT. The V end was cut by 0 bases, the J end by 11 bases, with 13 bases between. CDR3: CASSEAAVPQAFF. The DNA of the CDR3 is TGTGCCAGCAGTGAAGCGGCAGTCCCACAGGCTTTCTTT.

CDR3 loop: CASSEGTQQPQHF. The DNA of the CDR3 is TGTGCCAGCAGTGAAGGGACACAGCAGCCCCAGCATTTT. The chain joins TRBV2 to TRBJ1-5; a weak D match, TRBD1 (5 bases). Trimming removed 1 base at V and 7 bases at J, with 8 bases between. The CDR3 covers 13 residues. The V gene's germline CDR1 is SNHLY and CDR2 FYNNEI.

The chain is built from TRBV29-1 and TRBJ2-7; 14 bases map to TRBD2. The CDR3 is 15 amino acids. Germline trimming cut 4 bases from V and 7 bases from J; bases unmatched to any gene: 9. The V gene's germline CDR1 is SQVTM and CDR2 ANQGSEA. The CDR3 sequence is CSVGLVGTSGGEQYF. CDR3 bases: TGCAGCGTTGGCCTAGTTGGGACTAGCGGGGGTGAGCAGTACTTC.

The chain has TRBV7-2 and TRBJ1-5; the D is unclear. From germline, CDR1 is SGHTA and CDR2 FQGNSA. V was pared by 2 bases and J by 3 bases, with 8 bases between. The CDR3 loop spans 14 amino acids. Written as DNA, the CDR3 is TGTGCCAGCAGCTTACGAGGCCACAATCAGCCCCAGCATTTT. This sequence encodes CASSLRGHNQPQHF.

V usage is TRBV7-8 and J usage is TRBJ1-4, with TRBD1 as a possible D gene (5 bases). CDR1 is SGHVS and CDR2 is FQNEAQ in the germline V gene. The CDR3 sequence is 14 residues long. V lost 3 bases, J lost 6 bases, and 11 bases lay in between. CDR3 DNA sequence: TGTGCCAGCAGCTTGGGGGGAGGGGATGAAAAACTGTTTTTT. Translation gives CASSLGGGDEKLFF.

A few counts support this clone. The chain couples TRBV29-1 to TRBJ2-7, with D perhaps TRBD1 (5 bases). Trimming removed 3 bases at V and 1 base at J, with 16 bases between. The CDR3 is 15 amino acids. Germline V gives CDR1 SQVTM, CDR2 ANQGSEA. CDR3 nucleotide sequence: TGCAGCGTTGAGATGGGGCGGATCGGGTCCTACGAGCAGTACTTC. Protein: CSVEMGRIGSYEQYF.

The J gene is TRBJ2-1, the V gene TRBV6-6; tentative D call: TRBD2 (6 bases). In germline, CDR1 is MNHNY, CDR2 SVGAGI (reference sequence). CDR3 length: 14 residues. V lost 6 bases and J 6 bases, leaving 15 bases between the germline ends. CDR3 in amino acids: CASSLKAGPNEQFF. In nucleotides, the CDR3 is TGTGCCAGCAGCCTAAAAGCGGGTCCCAATGAGCAGTTCTTC.

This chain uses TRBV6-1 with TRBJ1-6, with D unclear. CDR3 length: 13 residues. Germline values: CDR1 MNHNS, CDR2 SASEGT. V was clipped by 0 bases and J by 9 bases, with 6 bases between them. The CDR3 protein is CASSEARGSPLHF. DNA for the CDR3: TGTGCCAGCAGTGAAGCGCGGGGTTCACCCCTCCACTTT.

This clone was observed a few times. In DNA form, the CDR3 reads TGCGCCAGCAGTAGCGGGCCGTCCACCTACGAGCAGTACTTC. The encoded protein is CASSSGPSTYEQYF. The J gene is TRBJ2-7, the V gene TRBV5-1; 7 bases are shared with TRBD2. CDR1 SGHRS and CDR2 YFSETQ come from the germline V gene. The CDR3 contains 14 residues. Losses at the gene ends were 5 bases for V and 2 bases for J; bases not matched to a gene: 7.

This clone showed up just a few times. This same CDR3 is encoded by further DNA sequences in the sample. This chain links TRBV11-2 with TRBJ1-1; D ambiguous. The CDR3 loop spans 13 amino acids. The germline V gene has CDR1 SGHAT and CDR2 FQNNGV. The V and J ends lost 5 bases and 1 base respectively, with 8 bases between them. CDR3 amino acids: CASSPGQNTEAFF. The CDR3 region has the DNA TGTGCCAGCAGCCCGGGCCAGAACACTGAAGCTTTCTTT.

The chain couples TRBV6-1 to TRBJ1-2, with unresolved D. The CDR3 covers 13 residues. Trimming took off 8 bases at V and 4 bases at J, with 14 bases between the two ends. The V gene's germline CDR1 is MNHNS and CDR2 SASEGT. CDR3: CASEADWGYGYTF. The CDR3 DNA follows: TGTGCCAGCGAGGCCGACTGGGGCTATGGCTACACCTTC.